This T cell receptor (beta chain) was sequenced in a study of pediatric ulcerative colitis. Study-level results: Clonal expansions reduced rectal repertoire diversity in acute severe colitis.

Germline loops: CDR1 SGHRS, CDR2 YFSETQ. The J segment lost 6 bases and the V segment lost 3 bases, leaving 5 bases of the junction unmatched. This CDR3 has 14 amino acids. As concerns this clone: The antigen remains undetermined.

TCRdb keeps only in-frame clones here, not all; method: immunoSEQ multiplex PCR. The sample contains approximately 17,000 clones, 80% of which appear only once. The rectum was sampled with one to two pinch biopsies at colonoscopy. Sequences were obtained from gut tissue. This clonotype was obtained from a boy younger than 18 who was a control in a study of pediatric ulcerative colitis. The chain employs TRBV5-1 and TRBJ2-2; TRBD1 matches 7 bases. CDR3 sequence (DNA): TGCGCCAGCAGCTCGACAGGGTGGTCCGGGGAGCTGTTTTTT. This translates into CASSSTGWSGELFF.